Below, one T cell receptor beta chain is given with its context. The antigen remains undetermined. The protocol was immunoSEQ multiplex PCR, while the TCRdb copy is restricted to in-frame clones and leaves out a portion. Among over 20,000 clones, over 75% were seen once, and the ten largest hold roughly 2.5%. The data stem from a study of PD-1 blockade in classical Hodgkin lymphoma. Germline V gene lookup returns CDR1 SGHRS and CDR2 YFSETQ. The CDR3 runs to 14 residues. V lost 4 bases and J lost 5, with 15 bases in between. Study-level results: Prior therapy or disease activity may underlie the repertoire differences, whose causes remain undefined.

Every patient was affected by relapse after autologous stem cell transplantation, while exposure to brentuximab vedotin was not uniform. The J gene is TRBJ2-5, the V gene TRBV5-1, with D maybe TRBD1 (8 bases). This receptor was identified in a human donor with classical Hodgkin lymphoma. The starting material was peripheral blood mononuclear cells (PBMCs), obtained at baseline. The CDR3 nucleotides read TGCGCCAGCAGCCGCGACAGGGGAGGGGAGACCCAGTACTTC. Its protein product is CASSRDRGGETQYF.